The present entry profiles one T cell receptor beta chain with its context. Antigen unknown. CD8 cells classed as naive were CD45RO-negative and positively selected for CCR7, excluding terminally differentiated effector memory CD45RA+ cells. All participating donors were Caucasian adults from Nashville, Tennessee. The sample is drawn from a study of shared clonotypes between healthy human individuals. About the study: Per donor, three plates held CD4 naive cells, three held CD4 memory, two held CD8 naive and one held CD8 memory. General study findings and limits: Generally, naive subsets (rather than memory subsets) showed larger estimated richness. In having few donors, the study represented limited genetic and exposure-history diversity.

The method was immunoSEQ multiplex PCR; TCRdb's version includes in-frame clones alone and lacks a portion of them. The table records some 2,100,000 clones, under 95% of them present only once. The source material was naive CD8+ T cells from PBMCs. The source of this sequence is a man aged 18 to 30 in good health. Some clones in this sample may be carry-over from other donors' samples.

The CDR3 region has the DNA TGTGCCAGCAGGACAGGCGCTAGGGAGCAGTACTTC. It codes for CASRTGAREQYF. This chain connects TRBV11-2 to TRBJ2-7; tentatively, D is TRBD1 (6 bases). The CDR3 loop spans 12 amino acids. Trimming cost V 6 bases and J 7 bases, with 13 bases left between them. In germline, CDR1 is SGHAT, CDR2 FQNNGV.